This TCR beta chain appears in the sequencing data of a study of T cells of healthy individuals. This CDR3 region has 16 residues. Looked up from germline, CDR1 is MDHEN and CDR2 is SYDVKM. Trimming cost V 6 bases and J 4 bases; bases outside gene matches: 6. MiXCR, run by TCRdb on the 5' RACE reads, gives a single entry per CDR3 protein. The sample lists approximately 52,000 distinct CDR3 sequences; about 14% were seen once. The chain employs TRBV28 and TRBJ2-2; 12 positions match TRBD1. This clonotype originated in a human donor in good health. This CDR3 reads CASRPGQGAVTGELFF. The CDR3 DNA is TGTGCCAGCAGGCCGGGACAGGGGGCGGTCACCGGGGAGCTGTTTTTT.